This T cell receptor (beta chain) was observed in a study of human T cells and chemical hapten exposure (dated by TCRdb to the early 2020s). About the investigation overall: For sensitization, 2% DPC in acetone was applied to a 2 cm by 2 cm area of upper inner arm skin. Throughout the study period of 20 to 30 weeks, patients also received therapeutic DPC doses to the scalp every week. Patch testing on the upper back used Finn chambers containing 0.01% DPC, with scoring done after 6 days according to International Contact Dermatitis Research Group standards. Most of the patients in the cohort were female, and the cohort covered alopecia areata with under or over 50% scalp involvement, alopecia totalis and alopecia universalis. The libraries were sequenced as a pool, and the TCR yield per sample differed mostly because of small variations in library volumes within the pool. Peripheral blood TCR repertoire changes were tracked in vivo in alopecia patients during primary and secondary sensitization to the hapten diphenylcyclopropenone (DPC). Blood samples were taken from patients before sensitization (week 0) and then at 2, 6 and about 24 weeks after DPC sensitization. For TCR sequencing, blood came from 25 to 35 alopecia patients at anywhere from one to four time points (pre-sensitization, 2, 6 and 24 weeks).

This clonotype was seen repeatedly, ten times or more. The clone's antigen remains unknown. The input lacks base qualities; no much larger clone sits a single base away. This sample's time point label indicates: patch test 1, 2 weeks after DPC sensitization. Per the publication, the treatment or condition label means: therapeutic diphenylcyclopropenone sensitization with weekly scalp DPC. Blood at each patch-test visit was drawn before the patch test was applied. Patients were eligible if aged 18 to 70, diagnosed with alopecia and judged suitable for DPC therapy, and pregnant patients were excluded. Total RNA was extracted from unfractionated whole blood collected in Tempus Blood RNA tubes. According to the germline V gene, CDR1 reads MDHEN and CDR2 reads SYDVKM. V and J are truncated by 11 bases and 1 base respectively, leaving an intervening sequence of 6 bases. The CDR3 numbers 12 residues from cysteine through phenylalanine. The only DNA kept is the CDR3, 36 bases in frame from the first base.

What the work shows at the level of the full study, not this receptor alone: Significantly more large CDR3 similarity clusters were formed by expanded TCRs than by pre-sensitization or healthy control sets, consistent with antigen-driven responses. Repeated subsampling changed both the strength of the expansion versus patch-test correlation and the threshold at which that correlation became significant. Because all patients had alopecia, a presumed autoimmune disease, the immune response of the patients might differ from that of healthy individuals. The number of PT1 expanded TCRs positively correlated with patch test score, significant at thresholds 8, 16 and 32 but not 4. No change with DPC sensitization was found in the number of TCRs above 1 in 1000 frequency, and no evidence of global repertoire structure alterations was found.

Libraries were made using RACE. Sequencing instrument: NextSeq 500. During library preparation, unique molecular identifiers were attached to individual cDNA molecules so that TCRs could be counted in a quantitative, reproducible way. Both TCR alpha and TCR beta chains were sequenced from each blood RNA sample. Per the source publication's procedure: A median of roughly 98,000 TCRs per sample was observed, with a range of about 20,000 to 750,000. V, J and CDR3 annotation of the TCR reads was carried out using the Decombinator software suite. Every sample was subsampled to the same number of TCRs (28,000) for the PS versus PT1 abundance plots. Expanded TCRs were defined as absent before sensitization and observed at least eight times at the 2-week time point. The public reads were reprocessed in TCRdb via fastp at Q25 and MiXCR, keeping in-frame beta chains. Every entry covers one CDR3 protein and lists the most common genes and DNA from its rows. Here the V and J calls rest on TCRdb's processing, not on the authors' analysis. This sample has about 49,000 distinct CDR3 sequences in its table, and roughly 9.5% of those were observed once. 3.5% to 5% of the sample is held by the ten biggest clonotypes.

This sequence originates from a woman aged 50 to 60 with alopecia areata. Some clones in this sample may be carry-over from other donors' samples. Here the sequenced sample was whole blood, taken in connection with sensitization to the hapten diphenylcyclopropenone (DPC). The rearrangement combines TRBV28 with TRBJ2-6, with the D gene not clear enough to name. CDR3 region: CAVQSGANVLTF. The DNA sequence follows: TGTGCCGTACAGTCTGGGGCCAACGTCCTGACTTTC.